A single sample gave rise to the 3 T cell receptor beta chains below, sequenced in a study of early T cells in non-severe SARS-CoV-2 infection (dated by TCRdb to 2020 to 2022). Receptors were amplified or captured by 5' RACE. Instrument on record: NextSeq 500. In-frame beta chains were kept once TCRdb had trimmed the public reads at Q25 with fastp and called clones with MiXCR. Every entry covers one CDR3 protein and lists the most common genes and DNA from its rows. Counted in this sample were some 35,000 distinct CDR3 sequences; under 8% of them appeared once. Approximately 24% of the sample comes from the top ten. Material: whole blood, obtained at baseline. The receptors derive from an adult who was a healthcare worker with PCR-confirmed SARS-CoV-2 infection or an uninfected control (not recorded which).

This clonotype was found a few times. CDR3 in amino acids: CASSLGQAGVRETQYF. The CDR3 DNA sequence: TGTGCCAGCAGCTTAGGCCAAGCGGGAGTCAGGGAGACCCAGTACTTC. V is TRBV13 and J is TRBJ2-5; 8 nucleotides line up with TRBD2. V trimming: 0 bases; J trimming: 5 bases; junction bases outside the gene matches: 8. Germline-derived CDR1 and CDR2 are PRHDT and FYEKMQ (reference sequence). The CDR3 spans 16 residues. Together with reference TRBV13 and TRBJ2-5, the CDR3 gives the full variable domain: AAGVIQSPRHLIKEKRETATLKCYPIPRHDTVYWYQQGPGQDPQFLISFYEKMQSDKGSIPDRFSAQQFSDYHSELNMSSLELGDSALYFCASSLGQAGVRETQYFGPGTRLLVL.

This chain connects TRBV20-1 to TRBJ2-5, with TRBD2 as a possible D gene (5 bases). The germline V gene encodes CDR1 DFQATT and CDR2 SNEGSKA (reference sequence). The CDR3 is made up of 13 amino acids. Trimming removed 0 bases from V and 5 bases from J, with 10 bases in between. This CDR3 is CSARDLGVETQYF. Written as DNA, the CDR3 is TGCAGTGCTAGAGATCTCGGGGTGGAGACCCAGTACTTC.

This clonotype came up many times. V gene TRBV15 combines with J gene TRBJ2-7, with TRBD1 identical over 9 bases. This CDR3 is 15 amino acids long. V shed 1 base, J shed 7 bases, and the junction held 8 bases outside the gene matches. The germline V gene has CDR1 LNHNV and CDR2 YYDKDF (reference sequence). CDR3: CATSRGGTGTKEQYF. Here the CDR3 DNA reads TGTGCCACCAGCAGAGGAGGGACAGGGACGAAGGAGCAGTACTTC.